A single sample is the source of the 9 T cell receptor beta chains below, sequenced in a study of regulatory T cells in long-lasting Graves disease (dated by TCRdb to about 2021). Library preparation employed multiplex PCR. The listed sequencing device is Illumina HiSeq 4000. TCR beta libraries were built with iRepertoire HTBI primers and Arm-PCR amplification of CDR3 regions. TCRdb cleaned the public reads at Q25 with fastp, built clones with MiXCR and kept in-frame beta chains. Identical CDR3 proteins give one entry, which carries the most common genes and DNA. This sample lists approximately 490,000 distinct CDR3 sequences; around 16% were detected once. 12% of the sample comes from the top ten. In light of the paper, this sample's time point label describes: newly diagnosed GD, antithyroid drugs for less than 3 months. For both TCR sequencing and RNA sequencing, RNA was extracted from PBMCs in TRIzol.

The data were also submitted as part of a second study, on T cells in Graves' hyperthyroidism and ophthalmopathy.

The sequencing used peripheral blood mononuclear cells (PBMCs), collected at new diagnosis, from a patient treated with antithyroid drugs. These receptors all come from a man aged 35 to 55 with Graves disease. Donor details come from another sample of the same person, matched by shared clones.

The chain recombines TRBV7-9 with TRBJ2-1; possible D gene TRBD1, 6 bases. Germline lookup yields CDR1 SEHNR and CDR2 FQNEAQ (reference sequence). The V end lost 1 base, the J end lost 4 bases, and 20 bases lay between the germline ends. The CDR3 extends over 18 amino acids. CDR3 bases: TGTGCCAGCAGCTTAGTACCGGGCTCGCAGGGGACATACAATGAGCAGTTCTTC. It specifies CASSLVPGSQGTYNEQFF. The entire variable domain, with the rest obtained from reference TRBV7-9 and TRBJ2-1, is as follows: DTGVSQNPRHKITKRGQNVTFRCDPISEHNRLYWYRQTLGQGPEFLTYFQNEAQLEKSRLLSDRFSAERPKGSFSTLEIQRTEQGDSAMYLCASSLVPGSQGTYNEQFFGPGTRLTVL.

This chain connects TRBV20-1 to TRBJ2-1; a possible D gene is TRBD2 (7 bases). The germline CDR1 and CDR2 sequences are DFQATT and SNEGSKA (reference sequence). The CDR3 consists of 14 residues. V lost 1 base and J lost 8, with 15 bases in between. CDR3 residues: CSARVSGGGDEQFF. The CDR3 coding sequence is TGCAGTGCTAGAGTCAGCGGCGGGGGCGATGAGCAGTTCTTC.

This sequence joins TRBV19 and TRBJ2-3; 11 bases map to TRBD2. Germline CDR1 is LNHDA and CDR2 is SQIVND (reference sequence). V was clipped by 2 bases and J by 0 bases; unmatched bases: 4. The CDR3 loop spans 17 amino acids. The CDR3 DNA sequence: TGTGCCAGTAGTATAAGGCTAGCGGGAGGTAGCACAGATACGCAGTATTTT. Encoded protein: CASSIRLAGGSTDTQYF.

The V and J genes are TRBV6-2 or TRBV6-3 and TRBJ1-3; D is undetermined. This CDR3 is built from 14 residues. Germline assignment: CDR1 MNHEY and CDR2 SVGEGT. V was cut by 5 bases and J by 4 bases, with 12 bases left in between. The CDR3, as DNA: TGTGCCAGCAGTATAACACTCTCCGGAAACACCATATATTTT. This sequence encodes CASSITLSGNTIYF.

This clonotype turned up a few times. The rearrangement uses TRBV12-3 or TRBV12-4 and TRBJ2-7; D perhaps matches TRBD2 (5 bases). This CDR3 has 13 residues. V shed 6 bases and J shed 5 bases, with 14 bases lying between them. The DNA for the CDR3 is TGTGCCAGCAGGCCCGGATGGGAGAACGAGCAGTACTTC. It specifies CASRPGWENEQYF.

This clonotype was seen only a few times. The rearrangement uses TRBV2 and TRBJ2-7; D gene uncertain. V was shortened by 2 bases and J by 5 bases, with 16 bases between the two germline ends. This CDR3 contains 15 residues. CDR1 SNHLY and CDR2 FYNNEI come from the germline V gene. CDR3 protein: CASSESARASHEQYF. CDR3 coding DNA: TGTGCCAGCAGTGAAAGCGCTAGGGCATCGCACGAGCAGTACTTC.

With regard to this clonotype: A far larger clone lies a single base away; this is likely a read error. This chain uses TRBV6-9 with TRBJ2-7; D gene unclear. The CDR3 covers 13 residues. Trimming pared 3 bases from V and 0 bases from J, leaving 6 bases between. Germline CDR1 MNHGY, CDR2 SVAAGI. CDR3 sequence (DNA): TGTGCCAGCAGTTACTCTCTCTCCTACGAGCAGTACTTC. This sequence encodes CASSYSLSYEQYF.

The chain couples TRBV28 to TRBJ2-7; TRBD1 matches at 7 bases. From germline, CDR1 is MDHEN and CDR2 SYDVKM. The CDR3 consists of 14 residues. With V trimmed by 6 bases and J by 3 bases, 8 bases remained unmatched. The CDR3 reads CASRQLTGNYEQYF. In nucleotides, the CDR3 is TGTGCCAGCAGGCAACTGACAGGGAACTACGAGCAGTACTTC.

Points on this clonotype: This likely stems from a read error, as it lies one base from a far larger clone. This chain joins TRBV28 and TRBJ2-7; D unclear. Germline-derived CDR1 and CDR2 are MDHEN and SYDVKM. CDR3 size: 11 residues. Written as DNA, the CDR3 is TGTACCAGCAGTTTGTGGGGCGAGCAGTACTTC. It yields the protein CTSSLWGEQYF. The complete variable domain, with remaining parts taken from reference TRBV28 and TRBJ2-7, reads DVKVTQSSRYLVKRTGEKVFLECVQDMDHENMFWYRQDPGLGLRLIYFSYDVKMKEKGDIPEGYSVSREKKERFSLILESASTNQTSMYLCTSSLWGEQYFGPGTRLTVT.